This TCR beta chain was sequenced during a study of shared clonotypes between healthy human individuals. Germline V gene data show CDR1 as SGHTA and CDR2 as FQGNSA. Deletions cut 2 bases from V and 6 bases from J, with 10 bases between. This CDR3 region has 13 residues. Unsorted PBMCs provided DNA that was sequenced on ten immunoSEQ deep assay plates. Here immunoSEQ multiplex PCR was the method, and the copy in TCRdb shows in-frame clones only, minus some. The top ten clones hold 9.5% to 15% of a sample with approximately 480,000 clones, about three quarters of them seen once. The V call is TRBV7-2, the J call TRBJ1-1, with D maybe TRBD1 (6 bases). The sequence was collected from a woman aged 35 to 49 in good health. Some clones in this sample may be carry-over from other donors' samples. The sequenced sample was PBMCs. CDR3 nucleotides: TGTGCCAGCAGCTTACGACAGGCCCCTGAAGCTTTCTTT. Translation gives CASSLRQAPEAFF.